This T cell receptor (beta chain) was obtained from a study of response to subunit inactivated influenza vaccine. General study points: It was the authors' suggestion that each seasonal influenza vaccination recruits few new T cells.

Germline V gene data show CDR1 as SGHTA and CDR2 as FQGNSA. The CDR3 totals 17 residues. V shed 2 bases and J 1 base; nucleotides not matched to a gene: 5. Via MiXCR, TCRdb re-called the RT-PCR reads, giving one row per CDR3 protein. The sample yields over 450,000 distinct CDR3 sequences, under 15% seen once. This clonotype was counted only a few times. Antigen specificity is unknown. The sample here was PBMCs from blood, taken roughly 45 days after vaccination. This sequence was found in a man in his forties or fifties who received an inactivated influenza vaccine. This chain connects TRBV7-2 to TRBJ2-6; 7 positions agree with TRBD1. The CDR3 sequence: CASSLTGVMSGANVLTF. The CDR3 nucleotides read TGTGCCAGCAGCTTAACAGGGGTAATGTCTGGGGCCAACGTCCTGACTTTC.